A single sample gave rise to the 4 T cell receptor beta chains below, sequenced in a study of blood T cell repertoires in COVID-19 (dated by TCRdb to 2020 to 2021). Library method: the immunoSEQ multiplex PCR assay. Held by TCRdb, this immuneACCESS table contains in-frame sequences only and omits some clones. Under half of the omission traces to an unresolved V gene where checked; the cause of the rest is unknown. A total of about 14,000 clones appear in this sample, more than 75% of them only once. The top ten hold 33% of the sample. The sequenced material came from peripheral blood. These receptors came from a human donor in a cohort sampled during active COVID-19.

V usage is TRBV12-3 or TRBV12-4 and J usage is TRBJ1-1; the match to TRBD1 covers 9 bases. The trim removed 6 bases at V and 13 bases at J, leaving 9 bases unmatched. The CDR3 is made up of 12 amino acids. CDR3: CASSLHRGLDFF. The DNA of the CDR3 is TGTGCCAGCAGCCTTCACAGGGGGCTGGATTTCTTT.

The chain combines TRBV29-1 with TRBJ2-5; 9 bases align to TRBD1. The CDR3 is 13 amino acids. Germline-derived CDR1 and CDR2 are SQVTM and ANQGSEA. With V trimmed by 6 bases and J by 5 bases, 7 bases remained unmatched. The CDR3 nucleotides are TGCAGCGTCCCGACAGGGGGAAGTGAGACCCAGTACTTC. This codes for CSVPTGGSETQYF.

V is TRBV6-2 or TRBV6-3 and J is TRBJ2-7, with 7 bases identical to TRBD2. V was pared by 4 bases and J by 1 base, with 10 bases of the junction left unmatched. The CDR3 extends over 16 amino acids. Germline CDR1 reads MNHEY; CDR2 reads SVGEGT. CDR3 residues: CASSSNVGGESYEQYF. DNA of the CDR3: TGTGCCAGCAGTTCCAACGTTGGGGGGGAGTCCTACGAGCAGTACTTC.

The V call is TRBV10-1, the J call TRBJ2-2; TRBD2 agrees at 7 bases. Germline values: CDR1 WNHNN, CDR2 SYGVQD (reference sequence). V lost 3 bases to trimming and J lost 7 bases; unmatched junction nucleotides: 5. The CDR3 contains 14 residues. The CDR3 bases are TGCGCCAGCAGTGACGGAGCGGGGATCGGGGAGCTGTTTTTT. Translation: CASSDGAGIGELFF.